This TCR beta chain was obtained from a study of PD-1 blockade in classical Hodgkin lymphoma. A note on this clone: The antigen is undetermined.

The assay was immunoSEQ multiplex PCR, and TCRdb's table has in-frame clones only and misses some. The sample records approximately 13,000 clones, 80% being singletons. No patient escaped relapse after autologous stem cell transplantation, and brentuximab vedotin exposure varied. The study's findings and limits: Anyone who began nivolumab under 1 year after ASCT was excluded. By C4D1, diversity of CD4+ TCRs had risen significantly, whereas that of CD8+ TCRs had not. Baseline TCR diversity was reportedly lower in newly diagnosed patients than healthy donors.

The sequencing here drew on peripheral blood mononuclear cells (PBMCs), taken at baseline. This TCR was sampled from a human donor with classical Hodgkin lymphoma.

CDR3 DNA sequence: TGTGCCAGCAGCTTAGCGGCAGGGAAAACAGATACGCAGTATTTT. Its protein is CASSLAAGKTDTQYF. The rearrangement uses TRBV7-6 and TRBJ2-3; possible D gene TRBD1, 5 bases. CDR1 and CDR2 (germline): SGHVS, FNYEAQ. CDR3 length: 15 amino acids. Trimming cost V 0 bases and J 3 bases, with 10 bases left between them.